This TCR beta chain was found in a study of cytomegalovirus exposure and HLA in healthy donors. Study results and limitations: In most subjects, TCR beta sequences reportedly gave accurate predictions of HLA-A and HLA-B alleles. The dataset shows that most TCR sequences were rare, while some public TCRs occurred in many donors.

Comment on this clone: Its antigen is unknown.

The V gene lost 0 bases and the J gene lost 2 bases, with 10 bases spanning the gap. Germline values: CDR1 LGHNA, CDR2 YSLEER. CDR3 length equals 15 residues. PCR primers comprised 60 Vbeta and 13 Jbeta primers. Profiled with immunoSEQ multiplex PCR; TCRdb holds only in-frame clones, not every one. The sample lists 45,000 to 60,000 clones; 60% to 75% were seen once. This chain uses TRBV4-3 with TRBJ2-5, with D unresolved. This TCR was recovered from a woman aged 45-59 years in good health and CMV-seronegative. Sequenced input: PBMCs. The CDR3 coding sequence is TGCGCCAGCAGCCAAGATCTAACAGTTCAAGAGACCCAGTACTTC. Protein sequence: CASSQDLTVQETQYF.